The sequence of this T cell receptor beta chain was determined in a study of diagnostic markers for celiac disease (dated by TCRdb to the early 2020s). Going by frequency alone, this clonotype is medium-sized (0.01 to 0.1%); a count is unavailable. Its target antigen remains unknown. Instrument on record: Illumina MiSeq. With the reads reprocessed by TCRdb, a single entry stands for each CDR3 protein sequence and no DNA is reported. The sample table gives approximately 1,500 distinct CDR3 sequences. The leading ten clones occupy about 15% of the sample. Inclusive of the bounding cysteine and phenylalanine, the CDR3 is 14 residues long. The coding DNA is unavailable. The germline V gene (reference sequence) specifies DFQATT as CDR1 and SNEGSKA as CDR2.

Sequencing used either unsorted cells or a sorted T cell fraction (not recorded which). This receptor was obtained from a human donor. The chain is made from TRBV20-1 and TRBJ2-7; TCRdb returns TRBD2, unconfirmable since there is no DNA. The encoded CDR3 is CSALQLAFSYEQYF.